The sequence of this T cell receptor (beta chain) was determined in a study of T-cell reconstitution after alpha-beta-depleted transplantation in children. The CDR3 contains 13 residues. Germline CDR1 is MNHEY and CDR2 is SMNVEV (reference sequence). Trimming took 8 bases from V and 0 from J, leaving 10 bases between them. The TCRbeta library was prepared with unique molecular identifiers. TCRdb used MiXCR to reprocess the PCR reads, holding one entry per CDR3 protein. The repertoire holds 500,000 or so distinct CDR3 sequences, with over 25% as singletons. The clonotype comes from a human donor who donated a stem cell graft to a child with aplastic anemia. The rearrangement links TRBV27 to TRBJ2-5, with unresolved D. This specimen consisted of PBMCs from the stem cell graft donor, obtained from the stem cell graft. In DNA, the CDR3 is TGTGCCAGCGGTCGGTGGGACCAAGAGACCCAGTACTTC. This codes for CASGRWDQETQYF.